This T cell receptor (beta chain) was captured in a study of CD8 T cells in Susac syndrome (dated by TCRdb to between 2019 and 2020). General notes on the study: Repertoire sequencing was used to test whether CD8+ T cell activation and differentiation in Susac syndrome was antigen driven.

Beyond this particular receptor, the publication reports: The study acknowledged that relatively few individuals were included in the TCR sequencing and HLA analysis.

RNA was extracted using the RNeasy kit, and about 0.5 to 1 ug of the RNA was reverse transcribed with random hexamers. TCR beta CDR3 regions were amplified with the immunoSEQ multiplex PCR assay covering 54 Vbeta and 13 Jbeta segments. To correct PCR amplification bias, a synthetic template baseline was used for both primer optimization and computational correction. As for the authors' bioinformatics: Reads were annotated to V, D and J genes per IMGT and analyzed with immunoSEQ Analyzer, keeping only productive sequences. Clonality was computed as one minus Shannon entropy normalized by log2 of the number of productive unique sequences. For each patient and control, public and private clones were evaluated among the 100 most prevalent clones. Clones were defined as Susac-specific if absent from the healthy and MS cohorts, from 1052 published viral clones and from other ImmuneACCESS disease sequences. TCRdb passed the public sequencing reads through fastp at Q25 and MiXCR, retaining productive beta sequences. Rows matching on CDR3 protein sequence are summarized as one entry with the most common DNA and genes. The V and J calls here are based on TCRdb, not the publication. The sample includes 140,000 or so distinct CDR3 sequences, with roughly 95% observed a single time. The ten largest clonotypes hold about 0.11% of the sample.

For this clonotype: It has no known antigen specificity. Base qualities were left out, and no much larger clone turns up one base away.

V drops 0 bases and J drops 7 bases, leaving 10 bases in between. From its cysteine to its phenylalanine, the CDR3 spans 14 amino acids. Only the CDR3 DNA stays, 42 bases, in frame from base 1. Looking up the germline V gene (reference sequence) yields CDR1 LGHDT and CDR2 YNNKEL. Peripheral blood CD8+ and CD4+ T cells from healthy donors, Susac syndrome patients and multiple sclerosis patients were profiled by high-throughput TCR beta sequencing. The multiple sclerosis controls were treatment-naive patients whose relapsing-remitting disease, either stable or active, fulfilled the revised McDonald criteria. Bulk CD8+ and CD4+ T cells were purified by magnetic negative isolation, while CD8+ TEMRA cells were enriched using FACS. Blood was collected in EDTA tubes and processed within 24 hours, with PBMCs isolated through density gradient centrifugation. PBMCs intended for TCR sequencing were cryopreserved in liquid nitrogen and thawed later in a water bath at 37 degrees C. A purity of at least 90% was achieved for sorted or isolated CD4+, CD8+ and CD8+ TEMRA cells.

The TCR comes from a human donor with multiple sclerosis. Sequencing was performed on CD4+ T cells from PBMCs. Rearrangement joined TRBV3-1 to TRBJ2-1, with a tentative D gene TRBD1 over 5 matching bases. The encoded CDR3 is CASSQDRVFNEQFF. The nucleotide sequence reads TGTGCCAGCAGCCAAGACAGGGTGTTTAATGAGCAGTTCTTC.